The table lists the clone carrying this T cell receptor beta chain with a count of one. Its cognate antigen is unknown. This entry comes from a study of response to subunit inactivated influenza vaccine. Germline V gene sequence: CDR1 SGHRS, CDR2 YFSETQ. With V trimmed by 1 base and J by 1 base, 16 bases remained unmatched. CDR3 size: 21 residues. Study results and limitations: Authors suggested each seasonal influenza vaccination recruits few new T cells.

TCRdb processed the RT-PCR reads anew with MiXCR; each CDR3 protein has one entry. The sample lists 530,000 or so distinct CDR3 sequences, roughly 10% occurring once. The gene calls are TRBV5-1 and TRBJ2-2; 10 positions agree with TRBD2. The source was PBMCs from blood, collected on the day of vaccination. The receptor's source is a man between 50 and 59 years old who received an inactivated influenza vaccine. CDR3: CASSLSLPGLALRGNTGELFF. The CDR3, as DNA: TGCGCCAGCAGCTTGAGTTTACCGGGACTAGCGTTGCGAGGGAACACCGGGGAGCTGTTTTTT.